This TCR beta chain was sequenced for a study of blood T cell repertoires in COVID-19. Overall study context: Both acute and convalescent COVID-19 samples were obtained from the United States, Italy and Spain. The analysed material was cDNA or gDNA that came from T cells, B-cell-depleted T cells, or PBMCs.

CDR1 LGHNA and CDR2 YNFKEQ come from the germline V gene. The CDR3 is 12 residues long. V lost 1 base and J lost 8, with 5 bases in between. The Seattle patients, enrolled during active infection, were followed longitudinally. Authors' analysis steps: Estimated nucleated cell counts came from reference gene primer amplification. Sequencing used immunoSEQ multiplex PCR; TCRdb keeps in-frame clones, though not all of them. That table supplies the V and J calls and clone size; D and trimming were determined from the DNA. This table has some 38,000 clones, about 85% appearing once. The sequenced material came from peripheral blood. The receptor comes from a man aged 60-69 years with COVID-19, enrolled during active disease. The chain carries TRBV4-2 and TRBJ1-4; D call uncertain. The CDR3 here is CASSQVKEKLFF. The CDR3 nucleotides read TGTGCCAGCAGCCAAGTCAAAGAAAAACTGTTTTTT.